Presented here are 14 T cell receptor beta chains from one specimen sequenced in a study of cytomegalovirus exposure and HLA in healthy donors. Both 60 Vbeta primers and 13 Jbeta primers went into the PCR. Libraries were prepared by immunoSEQ multiplex PCR; TCRdb keeps only in-frame clonotypes and omits some of them. The table has roughly 120,000 clones, under 80% seen once. What was sequenced was PBMCs. These receptors originate from a woman in her thirties or forties in good health and CMV-seropositive.

The chain links TRBV5-6 to TRBJ2-5; TRBD1 matches at 10 bases. With 4 bases clipped from V and 5 bases from J, the junction kept 8 bases outside the gene matches. Germline values: CDR1 SGHDT, CDR2 YYEEEE. This CDR3 is built from 15 residues. CDR3 sequence: CASSPPGTGAETQYF. The CDR3 DNA reads as TGTGCCAGCAGCCCTCCTGGGACAGGGGCCGAGACCCAGTACTTC.

The table lists this clone with a few counts. The genes are TRBV6-5 and TRBJ1-1; unclear D gene. The CDR3 covers 13 residues. Germline lookup yields CDR1 MNHEY and CDR2 SVGAGI. Trimming pared 8 bases from V and 1 base from J, leaving 11 bases between. The CDR3 sequence: CASRLLENTEAFF. The CDR3 bases are TGTGCCAGCCGACTCTTGGAGAACACTGAAGCTTTCTTT.

This clone is categorized as medium-sized. This specimen includes other DNA sequences encoding the same CDR3. V usage is TRBV6-6 and J usage is TRBJ1-5; possibly TRBD1 for D (6 bases). Germline CDR1 MNHNY, CDR2 SVGAGI (reference sequence). V was trimmed by 6 bases and J by 6 bases, leaving 12 bases between them. This CDR3 region has 13 residues. CDR3 in DNA: TGTGCCAGCAGATTACAGGGTGGTCAGCCCCAGCATTTT. Translating it yields CASRLQGGQPQHF.

The chain recombines TRBV27 with TRBJ1-1; the D is unclear. V dropped 6 bases and J dropped 3 bases, with 17 bases sitting between them. CDR3 length: 15 residues. CDR1 and CDR2 from the germline V gene are MNHEY and SMNVEV (reference sequence). CDR3 in amino acids: CASRPWTIRDTEAFF. CDR3 nucleotide sequence: TGTGCCAGCAGGCCCTGGACTATTCGCGACACTGAAGCTTTCTTT.

J is TRBJ2-3 and V is TRBV6-1; a weak D match, TRBD2 (6 bases). V was pared by 0 bases and J by 2 bases, with 9 bases between. CDR3 size: 15 residues. CDR1 and CDR2 from the germline V gene are MNHNS and SASEGT. CDR3 loop: CASSEAGDFTDTQYF. CDR3 in DNA: TGTGCCAGCAGTGAAGCGGGGGACTTCACAGATACGCAGTATTTT.

J is TRBJ2-1 and V is TRBV19; 8 nucleotides align to TRBD2. V was clipped by 4 bases and J by 4 bases; unmatched bases: 6. The CDR3 totals 15 residues. Germline loops: CDR1 LNHDA, CDR2 SQIVND (reference sequence). The CDR3 DNA reads TGTGCCAGTAGTACCGAAGCGGGAGAATACAATGAGCAGTTCTTC. Translation gives CASSTEAGEYNEQFF.

The CDR3 loop is CASSIQGNTEAFF. In DNA form, the CDR3 reads TGTGCCAGTAGTATACAGGGGAACACTGAAGCTTTCTTT. V gene TRBV19 combines with J gene TRBJ1-1, with D possibly TRBD1 on 5 matching bases. The CDR3 runs 13 residues. In germline, CDR1 is LNHDA, CDR2 SQIVND (reference sequence). Trimming removed 2 bases from V and 1 base from J, with 5 bases in between.

J is TRBJ1-3 and V is TRBV15; D is unclear. With 0 bases removed from V and 0 bases from J, the gap between germline ends came to 6 bases. The germline V gene has CDR1 LNHNV and CDR2 YYDKDF (reference sequence). The CDR3 runs 15 residues. The CDR3 sequence is CATSRDSISGNTIYF. The CDR3 coding sequence is TGTGCCACCAGCAGAGATTCCATCTCTGGAAACACCATATATTTT.

The chain links TRBV23-1 to TRBJ1-1; D gene uncertain. TRBV23-1 has ORF status, its function being uncertain. With 2 bases removed from V and 3 bases from J, the gap between germline ends came to 16 bases. This CDR3 has 16 amino acids. The CDR3 sequence is CASSQGGGIYYTEAFF. DNA of the CDR3: TGCGCCAGCAGTCAAGGAGGTGGGATCTACTACACTGAAGCTTTCTTT.

This rearrangement joins TRBV7-6 to TRBJ2-7, with a weak D call TRBD2 (5 bases). The CDR3 runs to 12 residues. Germline V CDR1 and CDR2: SGHVS, FNYEAQ. V was trimmed by 2 bases and J by 4 bases, leaving 6 bases between them. The CDR3 nucleotides are TGTGCCAGCAGCTTATCGGGATACGAGCAGTACTTC. It codes for CASSLSGYEQYF. The whole variable domain, remainder taken from reference TRBV7-6 and TRBJ2-7, is GAGVSQSPRYKVTKRGQDVALRCDPISGHVSLYWYRQALGQGPEFLTYFNYEAQQDKSGLPNDRFSAERPEGSISTLTIQRTEQRDSAMYRCASSLSGYEQYFGPGTRLTVT.

V gene TRBV25-1 combines with J gene TRBJ2-7, with D possibly matching TRBD2 (6 bases). Germline CDR1 MGHDK, CDR2 SYGVNS. CDR3 length: 12 amino acids. Trimming pared 4 bases from V and 4 bases from J, leaving 8 bases between. CDR3 sequence: CASSAGGYEQYF. CDR3 nucleotide sequence: TGTGCCAGCAGTGCCGGGGGATACGAGCAGTACTTC.

This chain joins TRBV7-6 and TRBJ2-5; 11 bases are shared with TRBD2. Trimming at V came to 2 bases and at J to 0 bases, leaving 2 bases not matched to a gene. CDR1 SGHVS and CDR2 FNYEAQ come from the germline V gene. CDR3 length: 16 amino acids. CDR3 DNA sequence: TGTGCCAGCAGCTTAAAACTAGCGGGAGACCAAGAGACCCAGTACTTC. It yields the protein CASSLKLAGDQETQYF.

V usage is TRBV27 and J usage is TRBJ1-2; the match to TRBD1 covers 7 bases. The CDR3 is made up of 14 amino acids. Germline values: CDR1 MNHEY, CDR2 SMNVEV (reference sequence). The J segment lost 4 bases and the V segment lost 5 bases, leaving 7 bases of the junction unmatched. This chain's CDR3 is CASSQGGIPYGYTF. CDR3 nucleotides: TGTGCCAGCAGTCAAGGGGGCATCCCCTATGGCTACACCTTC.

The genes are TRBV6-5 and TRBJ2-5; D is undetermined. The CDR3 covers 15 residues. Looked up from germline, CDR1 is MNHEY and CDR2 is SVGAGI. The V end was cut by 6 bases, the J end by 1 base, with 15 bases between. As DNA, the CDR3 is TGTGCCAGCAGACCAGCGACCGGATTCCAAGAGACCCAGTACTTC. Amino acid sequence: CASRPATGFQETQYF.